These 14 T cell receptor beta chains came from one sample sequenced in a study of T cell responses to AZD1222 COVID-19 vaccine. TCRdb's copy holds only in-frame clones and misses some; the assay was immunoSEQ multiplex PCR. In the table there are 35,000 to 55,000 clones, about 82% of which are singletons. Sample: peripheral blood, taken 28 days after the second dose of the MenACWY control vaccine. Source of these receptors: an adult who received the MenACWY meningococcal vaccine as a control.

CDR3 amino acids: CASSLPPLGQSNQPQHF. The CDR3 DNA reads as TGTGCCAGCAGCCTCCCCCCGCTCGGACAGAGCAATCAGCCCCAGCATTTT. The rearrangement uses TRBV11-3 and TRBJ1-5; a possible D gene is TRBD1 (6 bases). Trimming removed 5 bases at V and 1 base at J, with 18 bases between. CDR1 is SGHNT, CDR2 YENEEA, per germline. CDR3 length: 17 amino acids.

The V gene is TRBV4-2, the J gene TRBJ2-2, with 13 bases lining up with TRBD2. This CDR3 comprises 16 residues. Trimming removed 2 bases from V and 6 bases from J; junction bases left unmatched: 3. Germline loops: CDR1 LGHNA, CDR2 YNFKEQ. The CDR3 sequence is CASSQRTSGRSGELFF. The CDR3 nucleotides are TGTGCCAGCAGCCAACGGACTAGCGGGAGATCCGGGGAGCTGTTTTTT.

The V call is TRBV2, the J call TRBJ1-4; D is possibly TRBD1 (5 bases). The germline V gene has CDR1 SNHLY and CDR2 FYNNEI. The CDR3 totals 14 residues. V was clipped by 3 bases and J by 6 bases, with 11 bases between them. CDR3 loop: CASSDRRGDEKLFF. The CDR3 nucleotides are TGTGCCAGCAGTGATAGGAGAGGGGATGAAAAACTGTTTTTT.

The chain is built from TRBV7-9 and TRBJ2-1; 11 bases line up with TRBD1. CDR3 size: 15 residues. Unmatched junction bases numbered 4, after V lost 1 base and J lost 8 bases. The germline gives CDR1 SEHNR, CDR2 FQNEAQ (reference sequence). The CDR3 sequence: CASSLVDRGRYEQFF. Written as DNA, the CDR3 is TGTGCCAGCAGCTTAGTGGACAGGGGGCGGTATGAGCAGTTCTTC.

CDR3 protein: CASTVNRGNQPQHF. The CDR3 bases are TGTGCCAGCACAGTAAATAGGGGCAATCAGCCCCAGCATTTT. The chain employs TRBV2 and TRBJ1-5; D is unclear. The CDR3 is 14 amino acids. The V end was cut by 7 bases, the J end by 2 bases, with 12 bases between. Germline CDR1 reads SNHLY; CDR2 reads FYNNEI.

The CDR3 DNA reads as TGTGCCAGCAGTTACCTTGCCGAGGGTGGGCAGTTCTTC. Protein product: CASSYLAEGGQFF. V and J are TRBV6-5 and TRBJ2-1; possibly TRBD2 for D (5 bases). The CDR3 totals 13 residues. The germline gives CDR1 MNHEY, CDR2 SVGAGI. V lost 2 bases, J lost 12 bases, and 14 bases lay in between.

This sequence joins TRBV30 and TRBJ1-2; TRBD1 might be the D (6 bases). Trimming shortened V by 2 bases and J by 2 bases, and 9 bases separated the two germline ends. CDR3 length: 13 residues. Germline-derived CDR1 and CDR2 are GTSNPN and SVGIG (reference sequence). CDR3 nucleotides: TGTGCCTGGAGTTTGGGGGCCAACTATGGCTACACCTTC. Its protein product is CAWSLGANYGYTF. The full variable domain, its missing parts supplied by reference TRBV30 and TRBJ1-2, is SQTIHQWPATLVQPVGSPLSLECTVEGTSNPNLYWYRQAAGRGLQLLFYSVGIGQISSEVPQNLSASRPQDRQFILSSKKLLLSDSGFYLCAWSLGANYGYTFGSGTRLTVV.

The chain's CDR3 is CASSLGASGSEQYF. The CDR3, as DNA: TGTGCCAGCAGCCTGGGGGCTAGCGGGAGCGAGCAGTACTTC. The genes are TRBV7-8 and TRBJ2-7, with TRBD2 matching over 10 bases. CDR1 SGHVS and CDR2 FQNEAQ come from the germline V gene. CDR3 length equals 14 residues. Unmatched junction bases numbered 7, after V lost 5 bases and J lost 6 bases.

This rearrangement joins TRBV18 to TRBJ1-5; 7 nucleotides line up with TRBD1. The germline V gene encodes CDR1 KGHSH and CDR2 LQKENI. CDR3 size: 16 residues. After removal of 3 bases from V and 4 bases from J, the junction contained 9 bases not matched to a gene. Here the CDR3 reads CASSPQGVWGNQPQHF. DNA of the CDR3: TGTGCCAGCTCACCCCAGGGGGTATGGGGAAATCAGCCCCAGCATTTT.

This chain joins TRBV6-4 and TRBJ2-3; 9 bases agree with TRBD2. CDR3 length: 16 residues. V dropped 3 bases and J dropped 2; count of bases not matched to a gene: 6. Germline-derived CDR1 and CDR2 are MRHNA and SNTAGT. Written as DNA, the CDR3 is TGTGCCAGCAGTGAGGCTAGCGGGATGGACACAGATACGCAGTATTTT. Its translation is CASSEASGMDTDTQYF.

The CDR3 DNA is TGTGCCAGCAGCCAAAGGGGGCGCGGTGGCTACACCTTC. Protein product: CASSQRGRGGYTF. The rearrangement uses TRBV14 and TRBJ1-2; 7 positions match TRBD1. Germline loops: CDR1 SGHDN, CDR2 FVKESK. This CDR3 contains 13 residues. V shed 2 bases and J 7 bases; nucleotides not matched to a gene: 4.

The CDR3 DNA reads TGTGCCAGCAGCGCGAGCCTTACGGGTCTGGGGGGCTACACCTTC. This gives the protein CASSASLTGLGGYTF. The genes are TRBV7-9 and TRBJ1-2; D remains unclear. The CDR3 loop spans 15 amino acids. The V gene lost 5 bases and the J gene lost 8 bases, with 21 bases spanning the gap. CDR1 SEHNR and CDR2 FQNEAQ come from the germline V gene (reference sequence).

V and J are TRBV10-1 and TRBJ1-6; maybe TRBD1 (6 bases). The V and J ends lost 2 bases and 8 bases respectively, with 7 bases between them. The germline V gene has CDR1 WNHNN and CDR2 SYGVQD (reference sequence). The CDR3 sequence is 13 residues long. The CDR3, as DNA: TGCGCCAGCAGTGAGGCAGGGGATTCACCCCTCCACTTT. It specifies CASSEAGDSPLHF.

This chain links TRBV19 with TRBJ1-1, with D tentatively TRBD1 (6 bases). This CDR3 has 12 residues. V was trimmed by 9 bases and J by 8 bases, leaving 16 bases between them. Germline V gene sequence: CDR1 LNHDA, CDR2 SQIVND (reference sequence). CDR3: CASRDTQTEAFF. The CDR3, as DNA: TGTGCCAGCCGGGACACCCAAACCGAAGCTTTCTTT.